Listed here are 24 T cell receptor beta chains from one sample, sequenced in a study of blood T cell repertoires in COVID-19. Clones were sequenced by immunoSEQ multiplex PCR, and TCRdb holds only the in-frame ones, with some missing. The sample lists approximately 250,000 clones; roughly 91% were seen once. Sequencing input: peripheral blood. The receptor set was obtained from a man aged 25 to 40 with COVID-19, enrolled during active disease.

This chain connects TRBV11-2 to TRBJ2-5; 8 bases match TRBD2. Germline V gene data show CDR1 as SGHAT and CDR2 as FQNNGV. The CDR3 is 15 residues long. V dropped 2 bases and J dropped 4; count of bases not matched to a gene: 6. CDR3 amino acids: CASSLFSGASETQYF. CDR3 bases: TGTGCCAGCAGCTTATTTAGCGGGGCTTCAGAGACCCAGTACTTC.

The CDR3 bases are TGTGCCAGCAGCCCAGGGACAGGGGACCTCTATGGCTACACCTTC. It codes for CASSPGTGDLYGYTF. This chain connects TRBV7-9 to TRBJ1-2; 10 nucleotides align to TRBD1. The junction had 7 bases not matched to a gene; V was cut back by 5 bases and J by 4 bases. Germline lookup yields CDR1 SEHNR and CDR2 FQNEAQ (reference sequence). CDR3 length: 15 amino acids.

The chain links TRBV11-2 to TRBJ2-1, with 12 bases aligning to TRBD2. CDR3 length: 15 amino acids. After removal of 5 bases from V and 7 bases from J, the junction contained 6 bases not matched to a gene. Per the germline V gene, CDR1 is SGHAT and CDR2 is FQNNGV. The CDR3 region has the DNA TGTGCCAGCAGCCAACTAGCGGGGGGTTCTAATGAGCAGTTCTTC. Amino acid sequence: CASSQLAGGSNEQFF.

The rearrangement uses TRBV4-1 and TRBJ2-5, with 7 bases identical to TRBD2. CDR1 is MGHRA and CDR2 is YSYEKL in the germline V gene. With 0 bases clipped from V and 4 bases from J, the junction kept 8 bases outside the gene matches. The CDR3 is made up of 16 amino acids. For the CDR3, the DNA is TGCGCCAGCAGCCAAGATAGAGGACTAGTGCGAGAGACCCAGTACTTC. Protein product: CASSQDRGLVRETQYF.

The chain carries TRBV27 and TRBJ1-5; D is unresolved. Germline V gene lookup returns CDR1 MNHEY and CDR2 SMNVEV (reference sequence). V lost 3 bases and J lost 7, with 19 bases in between. This CDR3 has 16 residues. CDR3 sequence reads: CASSFSRFGVVQPQHF. DNA for the CDR3: TGTGCCAGCAGTTTTTCTAGGTTTGGTGTCGTGCAGCCCCAGCATTTT.

The table lists this clone with a count of one. J is TRBJ2-5 and V is TRBV5-4; D possibly corresponds to TRBD2 (6 bases). Germline CDR1 is SGHNT and CDR2 is YYREEE (reference sequence). There are 15 residues in the CDR3. Trimming pared 4 bases from V and 2 bases from J, leaving 15 bases between. The CDR3 here is CASSPAGGRQETQYF. CDR3 DNA: TGTGCCAGCAGCCCCGCGGGTGGGAGGCAAGAGACCCAGTACTTC.

The chain recombines TRBV5-1 with TRBJ2-7; no firm D call. The CDR3 contains 12 residues. The V and J ends lost 1 base and 13 bases respectively, with 15 bases between them. The germline V gene encodes CDR1 SGHRS and CDR2 YFSETQ. The CDR3: CASSLIRRSKYF. CDR3 sequence (DNA): TGCGCCAGCAGCTTGATTCGGCGGAGTAAATACTTC.

The chain couples TRBV5-5 to TRBJ1-4; TRBD1 is a possible D gene (5 bases). Trimming cost V 3 bases and J 8 bases, with 17 bases left between them. Germline CDR1 SGHKS, CDR2 YYEKEE (reference sequence). The CDR3 runs 15 residues. The CDR3 reads CASSSTRASGEKLFF. CDR3 nucleotide sequence: TGTGCCAGCAGCTCCACCAGGGCATCCGGCGAAAAACTGTTTTTT.

The chain combines TRBV6-5 with TRBJ1-6; perhaps TRBD1 as D (5 bases). CDR3 length: 14 amino acids. V lost 2 bases and J 10 bases, leaving 12 bases between the germline ends. Germline CDR1 MNHEY, CDR2 SVGAGI. CDR3 residues: CASSYKGVESPLHF. In nucleotides, the CDR3 is TGTGCCAGCAGTTACAAAGGGGTTGAGTCACCCCTCCACTTT.

V is TRBV7-3 and J is TRBJ2-3; no firm D call. Germline V lookup: CDR1 SGHTA, CDR2 FQGTGA. CDR3 length: 15 residues. Trimming took off 1 base at V and 2 bases at J, with 10 bases between the two ends. The CDR3 sequence is CASSLSPVSTDTQYF. The CDR3 DNA reads as TGTGCCAGCAGCTTAAGTCCGGTTTCCACAGATACGCAGTATTTT.

About this clone: Additional DNA sequences in this sample encode the identical CDR3. The V call is TRBV9, the J call TRBJ2-5; maybe TRBD2 (5 bases). The CDR3 is 13 residues long. The V gene's germline CDR1 is SGDLS and CDR2 YYNGEE. Trimming removed 0 bases from V and 3 bases from J, with 6 bases in between. CDR3 DNA: TGTGCCAGCAGCGTAGGGGGAGAAGAGACCCAGTACTTC. It codes for CASSVGGEETQYF.

The rearrangement uses TRBV6-5 and TRBJ2-1, with 8 bases aligning to TRBD2. This CDR3 has 15 residues. CDR1 is MNHEY and CDR2 is SVGAGI in the germline V gene. The V gene end was trimmed by 0 bases and the J gene end by 7 bases; junction bases not matched to a gene: 5. The CDR3 coding sequence is TGTGCCAGCAGTTACTCGACGGGACTAGGGAATGAGCAGTTCTTC. This translates into CASSYSTGLGNEQFF.

The V and J genes are TRBV6-5 and TRBJ2-1, with TRBD1 matching 9 bases. With 8 bases clipped from V and 7 bases from J, the junction kept 9 bases outside the gene matches. The germline gives CDR1 MNHEY, CDR2 SVGAGI. CDR3 length: 14 amino acids. The CDR3 sequence: CASWGQGLENEQFF. CDR3 sequence (DNA): TGTGCCAGCTGGGGACAGGGTTTAGAGAATGAGCAGTTCTTC.

The J gene is TRBJ1-6, the V gene TRBV7-9; TRBD1 matches at 8 bases. The V gene's germline CDR1 is SEHNR and CDR2 FQNEAQ (reference sequence). The CDR3 runs 17 residues. The V gene end was trimmed by 4 bases and the J gene end by 0 bases; junction bases not matched to a gene: 5. The CDR3: CASSSYGQGSYNSPLHF. In nucleotides, the CDR3 is TGTGCCAGCAGCTCATATGGACAGGGCTCCTATAATTCACCCCTCCACTTT.

The chain joins TRBV28 to TRBJ1-3; D call uncertain. The V gene lost 4 bases and the J gene lost 0 bases, with 7 bases spanning the gap. In germline, CDR1 is MDHEN, CDR2 SYDVKM. The length of the CDR3 is 14 residues. The CDR3 sequence is CASSSAHSGNTIYF. Written as DNA, the CDR3 is TGTGCCAGCAGTTCCGCGCACTCTGGAAACACCATATATTTT. The full variable domain, rest sourced from reference TRBV28 and TRBJ1-3, is DVKVTQSSRYLVKRTGEKVFLECVQDMDHENMFWYRQDPGLGLRLIYFSYDVKMKEKGDIPEGYSVSREKKERFSLILESASTNQTSMYLCASSSAHSGNTIYFGEGSWLTVV.

Note on this clone: One junction end does not reproduce the germline sequence, and a read error may be involved. The chain joins TRBV5-4 to TRBJ2-5, with 10 bases fitting TRBD1. The CDR3 extends over 16 amino acids. Germline V gives CDR1 SGHNT, CDR2 YYREEE (reference sequence). The CDR3 DNA reads as TGTGCCAGCACCTTGAGCGACAGGGGGCGGGGAGAGACCCAGTACTTC. Translation gives CASTLSDRGRGETQYF.

The chain recombines TRBV15 with TRBJ2-1; D is unresolved. Deletions cut 4 bases from V and 7 bases from J, with 11 bases between. CDR1 and CDR2 from the germline V gene are LNHNV and YYDKDF (reference sequence). The CDR3 runs to 13 residues. The CDR3 nucleotides are TGTGCCACCAGCAATGGTGGCAGAAATGAGCAGTTCTTC. This translates into CATSNGGRNEQFF.

The chain combines TRBV10-1 with TRBJ1-6; D uncertain. This CDR3 contains 14 residues. Trimming cost V 7 bases and J 5 bases, with 12 bases left between them. The V gene's germline CDR1 is WNHNN and CDR2 SYGVQD (reference sequence). Here the CDR3 reads CASIAGLDNSPLHF. For the CDR3, the DNA is TGCGCCAGCATCGCAGGCCTCGATAATTCACCCCTCCACTTT.

As DNA, the CDR3 is TGCAGCGTTGTAGGTCAGGGGGCAATGGGCGAGCAGTACTTC. Its protein product is CSVVGQGAMGEQYF. The chain is built from TRBV29-1 and TRBJ2-7, with 8 bases lining up with TRBD1. With V trimmed by 4 bases and J by 6 bases, 11 bases remained unmatched. Germline V lookup: CDR1 SQVTM, CDR2 ANQGSEA. The CDR3 runs to 14 residues.

V gene TRBV11-2 combines with J gene TRBJ1-4; D may be TRBD1 (6 bases). CDR1 and CDR2 from the germline V gene are SGHAT and FQNNGV. Trimming stripped 4 bases from V and 5 bases from J, with 20 bases between. There are 17 residues in the CDR3. The CDR3 sequence: CASSYRAGQGTNEKLFF. In nucleotides, the CDR3 is TGTGCCAGCAGCTACCGAGCGGGGCAGGGGACCAATGAAAAACTGTTTTTT.

The chain joins TRBV7-2 to TRBJ2-6, with TRBD1 as a possible D gene (5 bases). Per the germline V gene, CDR1 is SGHTA and CDR2 is FQGNSA. The germline V and J ends were trimmed by 5 bases and 0 bases, with 8 bases remaining between them. This CDR3 region has 15 residues. Here the CDR3 reads CASSEQVSGANVLTF. CDR3 bases: TGTGCCAGCAGCGAACAGGTCTCTGGGGCCAACGTCCTGACTTTC. Using reference TRBV7-2 and TRBJ2-6 for the parts outside the CDR3, the full variable domain is GAGVSQSPSNKVTEKGKDVELRCDPISGHTALYWYRQSLGQGLEFLIYFQGNSAPDKSGLPSDRFSAERTGGSVSTLTIQRTQQEDSAVYLCASSEQVSGANVLTFGAGSRLTVL.

This clone was seen a single time. This sequence joins TRBV4-1 and TRBJ2-7; 9 bases line up with TRBD1. In germline, CDR1 is MGHRA, CDR2 YSYEKL. Trimming removed 4 bases from V and 1 base from J; junction bases left unmatched: 5. This CDR3 comprises 15 residues. CDR3 sequence (DNA): TGCGCCAGCAGCCCGGGACAGGGCAATTCCTACGAGCAGTACTTC. It encodes CASSPGQGNSYEQYF.

The rearrangement links TRBV4-1 to TRBJ2-1; 7 nucleotides agree with TRBD2. V gave up 0 bases and J gave up 3 bases; unmatched junction bases: 5. Germline V gene sequence: CDR1 MGHRA, CDR2 YSYEKL. The CDR3 length is 16 residues. The CDR3 is CASSQDLGGGYNEQFF. The CDR3 bases are TGCGCCAGCAGCCAAGATCTTGGCGGGGGCTACAATGAGCAGTTCTTC.

V usage is TRBV19 and J usage is TRBJ1-4, with D possibly TRBD1 on 6 matching bases. The CDR3 loop spans 12 amino acids. Germline V lookup: CDR1 LNHDA, CDR2 SQIVND (reference sequence). Trimming took off 6 bases at V and 7 bases at J, with 9 bases between the two ends. The CDR3 DNA sequence: TGTGCCAGTAGCAGACAGGTTGAAAAACTGTTTTTT. It specifies CASSRQVEKLFF.